This TCR beta chain was found in a study of shared clonotypes between healthy human individuals. Whole-study findings and limits: The study generally estimated greater richness for naive than memory subsets. Non-shared clonotypes displayed generation probabilities falling below those of clonotypes present in all four donors.

Adults of Caucasian background living in Nashville, Tennessee made up all donors. This clone was seen just once. As yet, its antigen is unknown. V was cut by 7 bases and J by 12 bases, with 10 bases left in between. The CDR3 totals 10 residues. Looked up from germline, CDR1 is WSHSY and CDR2 is SAAADI. Some clones are missing from TCRdb's copy, which holds only in-frame ones; the method was immunoSEQ multiplex PCR. The sample holds some 660,000 clones; around 73% are singletons and the top ten take 1.5% to 2%. The sequence was collected from a woman under 40 in good health. The sample consisted of memory CD4+ T cells sorted from blood. Subset meaning: CD45RA-negative fraction. The chain is built from TRBV10-2 and TRBJ2-1; D gene unclear. CDR3 nucleotide sequence: TGCGCCAGCAAAGGGTTTACGCAGTTCTTC. Translation gives CASKGFTQFF.